This TCR beta chain was obtained from a study of shared clonotypes between healthy human individuals. Looking at the study overall: Those who served as donors were a couple of women and a few men between the ages of 18 and 49.

Of note for this clone: As yet, its antigen is unknown.

Per the germline V gene, CDR1 is SEHNR and CDR2 is FQNEAQ (reference sequence). V lost 6 bases, J lost 3 bases, and 17 bases lay in between. The CDR3 is 15 residues long. Study conclusions and caveats: Sharing across four donors was seen in 4% to 6.5% of naive CD4 clonotypes. Generation of non-shared clonotypes was less probable than generation of clonotypes shared by all four donors.

Here immunoSEQ multiplex PCR was the method, and the copy in TCRdb shows in-frame clones only, minus some. This table has under 600,000 clones, 98% appearing once. In the naive CD8 group, cells lacked CD45RO and were positively selected for CCR7, so terminally differentiated effector memory CD45RA+ cells were left out. Caucasian adults living in Nashville, Tennessee, provided all samples. Specimen: naive CD8+ T cells sorted from blood. This chain connects TRBV7-9 to TRBJ1-1; possible D gene TRBD1, 5 bases. This receptor was taken from a man aged 25 to 40 in good health. The CDR3 coding sequence is TGTGCCAGCAGACCCAGCAAGACAGTTTACACTGAAGCTTTCTTT. Translated: CASRPSKTVYTEAFF.